The 20 T cell receptor beta chains listed next were all sequenced from one sample in a study of brain T cells in children with intractable seizures. Repertoires were generated with immunoSEQ multiplex PCR, while TCRdb's copy carries only in-frame clones and drops some. The sample lists about 64,000 clones; roughly 95% were seen once. Specimen: peripheral blood, collected at surgery. Receptors originate from a boy less than two years old with focal cortical dysplasia and intractable seizures.

The chain links TRBV28 to TRBJ2-5; D is unresolved. The CDR3 is 14 amino acids. V shed 6 bases and J shed 7 bases, with 18 bases lying between them. Germline-derived CDR1 and CDR2 are MDHEN and SYDVKM. The CDR3 region is CASRQGLTRVTQYF. The CDR3 nucleotides read TGTGCCAGCAGACAAGGCTTGACTCGGGTGACCCAGTACTTC.

This clone was recorded once. This chain joins TRBV24-1 and TRBJ2-3; D ambiguous. Looked up from germline, CDR1 is KGHDR and CDR2 is SFDVKD. The CDR3 covers 13 residues. V was clipped by 8 bases and J by 3 bases, with 11 bases between them. The CDR3 nucleotides are TGTGCCACCAAGGAAAGGTGGACAGATACGCAGTATTTT. Translating it yields CATKERWTDTQYF.

V usage is TRBV5-1 and J usage is TRBJ1-1; 8 positions match TRBD1. The CDR3 runs 16 residues. Unmatched junction bases numbered 14, after V lost 7 bases and J lost 3 bases. Germline V gene data show CDR1 as SGHRS and CDR2 as YFSETQ. The CDR3 sequence is CASLPWTGRGDTEAFF. The CDR3 region has the DNA TGCGCCAGCCTCCCTTGGACAGGGCGGGGGGACACTGAAGCTTTCTTT.

The chain joins TRBV7-2 to TRBJ2-1; the D gene is possibly TRBD2 (5 bases). The germline V gene has CDR1 SGHTA and CDR2 FQGNSA. V lost 3 bases and J lost 0, with 12 bases in between. CDR3 size: 16 residues. The CDR3 loop reads CASSFSGGYSYNEQFF. In DNA form, the CDR3 reads TGTGCCAGCAGCTTTTCTGGCGGGTACTCCTACAATGAGCAGTTCTTC. The entire variable domain, with the rest obtained from reference TRBV7-2 and TRBJ2-1, is as follows: GAGVSQSPSNKVTEKGKDVELRCDPISGHTALYWYRQSLGQGLEFLIYFQGNSAPDKSGLPSDRFSAERTGGSVSTLTIQRTQQEDSAVYLCASSFSGGYSYNEQFFGPGTRLTVL.

In its sample, this clone was seen once. This rearrangement joins TRBV3-1 (or the pseudogene TRBV3-2) to TRBJ2-2; either TRBD1 or TRBD2 may fit D (5 bases each). The germline gives CDR1 LGHDT, CDR2 YNNKEL (reference sequence). Trimming left V 0 bases short and J 3 bases short, with 8 bases between. The CDR3 totals 15 residues. The CDR3 spells CASSQDTGHTGELFF. The CDR3 region has the DNA TGTGCCAGCAGCCAAGATACGGGGCACACCGGGGAGCTGTTTTTT.

This rearrangement joins TRBV19 to TRBJ2-6; 8 positions agree with TRBD1. Unmatched junction bases numbered 6, after V lost 3 bases and J lost 5 bases. The germline gives CDR1 LNHDA, CDR2 SQIVND (reference sequence). CDR3 length: 16 amino acids. CDR3 in amino acids: CASSIPWTGRANVLTF. The CDR3 DNA reads as TGTGCCAGTAGTATCCCCTGGACAGGGAGGGCCAACGTCCTGACTTTC.

The chain carries TRBV7-2 and TRBJ1-1, with D unclear. V lost 1 base and J lost 2, with 8 bases in between. The CDR3 sequence is 14 residues long. Per the germline V gene, CDR1 is SGHTA and CDR2 is FQGNSA. The CDR3 DNA follows: TGTGCCAGCAGCTTAGTTTACAAAAACACTGAAGCTTTCTTT. This translates into CASSLVYKNTEAFF. Supplemented by reference TRBV7-2 and TRBJ1-1, the full variable domain reads GAGVSQSPSNKVTEKGKDVELRCDPISGHTALYWYRQSLGQGLEFLIYFQGNSAPDKSGLPSDRFSAERTGGSVSTLTIQRTQQEDSAVYLCASSLVYKNTEAFFGQGTRLTVV.

The rearrangement joins TRBV7-9 to TRBJ1-4, with unresolved D. This CDR3 has 14 amino acids. The V end lost 0 bases, the J end lost 4 bases, and 6 bases lay between the germline ends. Germline V gene lookup returns CDR1 SEHNR and CDR2 FQNEAQ (reference sequence). The CDR3 region is CASSLARSNEKLFF. In DNA form, the CDR3 reads TGTGCCAGCAGCTTAGCCCGGAGTAATGAAAAACTGTTTTTT.

This chain joins TRBV5-1 and TRBJ2-3; 10 nucleotides agree with TRBD2. J gave up 2 bases and V 4 bases, and 4 bases lay outside the gene matches. The CDR3 runs to 15 residues. Germline assignment: CDR1 SGHRS and CDR2 YFSETQ. The CDR3 protein is CASSTGLADTDTQYF. CDR3 in DNA: TGCGCCAGCAGCACCGGACTAGCGGACACAGATACGCAGTATTTT.

The chain employs TRBV6-5 and TRBJ2-3, with a tentative D call TRBD2 (5 bases). This CDR3 comprises 13 residues. Germline V gene data show CDR1 as MNHEY and CDR2 as SVGAGI. The V end was cut by 6 bases, the J end by 5 bases, with 12 bases between. CDR3 region: CASSVRDVDTQYF. In DNA, the CDR3 is TGTGCCAGCAGCGTGAGGGATGTAGATACGCAGTATTTT.

This chain connects TRBV11-3 to TRBJ2-3; D unclear. Looked up from germline, CDR1 is SGHNT and CDR2 is YENEEA. V lost 5 bases and J lost 2, with 8 bases in between. There are 13 residues in the CDR3. The CDR3 sequence is CASSIRNTDTQYF. In DNA, the CDR3 is TGTGCCAGCAGCATCCGAAACACAGATACGCAGTATTTT.

V and J are TRBV7-9 and TRBJ1-1; TRBD1 is a possible D gene (5 bases). This CDR3 region has 16 residues. The V gene lost 4 bases and the J gene lost 1 base, with 16 bases spanning the gap. CDR1 is SEHNR and CDR2 is FQNEAQ in the germline V gene (reference sequence). The CDR3: CASSSAGYRGNTEAFF. CDR3 DNA: TGTGCCAGCAGCTCCGCAGGGTATCGGGGGAACACTGAAGCTTTCTTT.

The chain has TRBV9 and TRBJ1-2; D call uncertain. Deletions cut 3 bases from V and 4 bases from J, with 4 bases between. CDR1 SGDLS and CDR2 YYNGEE come from the germline V gene. CDR3 size: 11 residues. The CDR3, as DNA: TGTGCCAGCAGCGACGGCTATGGCTACACCTTC. Amino acid sequence: CASSDGYGYTF.

The J gene is TRBJ1-2, the V gene TRBV6-5, with D perhaps matching TRBD1 (5 bases). Trimming took off 2 bases at V and 2 bases at J, with 15 bases between the two ends. Looked up from germline, CDR1 is MNHEY and CDR2 is SVGAGI. CDR3 size: 16 residues. CDR3 nucleotides: TGTGCCAGCAGTTACAAGTCAGGGATGAGGAACTATGGCTACACCTTC. This translates into CASSYKSGMRNYGYTF.

The V and J genes are TRBV20-1 and TRBJ1-2; possible D gene TRBD1, 6 bases. The CDR3 length is 14 residues. V was pared by 3 bases and J by 4 bases, with 15 bases between. Per the germline V gene, CDR1 is DFQATT and CDR2 is SNEGSKA (reference sequence). CDR3 loop: CSASRRTAFYGYTF. CDR3 DNA: TGCAGTGCTAGTAGACGGACAGCCTTCTATGGCTACACCTTC.

The chain is built from TRBV5-4 and TRBJ2-5; D may be TRBD2 (5 bases). Germline V gives CDR1 SGHNT, CDR2 YYREEE (reference sequence). There are 14 residues in the CDR3. V lost 3 bases, J lost 3 bases, and 12 bases lay in between. CDR3 DNA sequence: TGTGCCAGCAGCTATGGACTCGTTGAAGAGACCCAGTACTTC. As protein: CASSYGLVEETQYF.

This sequence joins TRBV21-1 and TRBJ2-3; the DNA was not used to check the table's D call, TRBD1. TRBV21-1 is termed a pseudogene. This CDR3 spans 13 amino acids. The CDR3 sequence is CASPRQGPDTQYF. Here the CDR3 DNA reads TGTGCCAGCCCCCGACAGGGGCCAGATACGCAGTATTTT.

The chain has TRBV28 and TRBJ2-1; 8 positions match TRBD2. The CDR3 runs 18 residues. Unmatched junction bases numbered 11, after V lost 4 bases and J lost 0 bases. Germline V CDR1 and CDR2: MDHEN, SYDVKM. In nucleotides, the CDR3 is TGTGCCAGCAGTTCCGCGGGGTGGAGCGGGAGCTCCTACAATGAGCAGTTCTTC. Amino acid sequence: CASSSAGWSGSSYNEQFF.

This chain joins TRBV3-1 (or the pseudogene TRBV3-2) and TRBJ1-5, with 12 bases fitting TRBD1. Germline V gene sequence: CDR1 LGHDT, CDR2 YNNKEL (reference sequence). J gave up 6 bases and V 0 bases, and 15 bases lay outside the gene matches. This CDR3 region has 20 residues. The CDR3, as DNA: TGTGCCAGCAGCCAAGACGGTAAACTTGGGGACAGGGGGCTCGGTCAGCCCCAGCATTTT. Its translation: CASSQDGKLGDRGLGQPQHF.

This chain links TRBV10-2 with TRBJ2-3; the match to TRBD2 covers 11 bases. V lost 6 bases, J lost 5 bases, and 7 bases stayed unmatched. From germline, CDR1 is WSHSY and CDR2 SAAADI. CDR3 size: 15 residues. The CDR3 DNA reads as TGCGCCAGCAGACAACTAGCGGGGGAGGTAGATACGCAGTATTTT. Translation gives CASRQLAGEVDTQYF.